The sequence of this T cell receptor beta chain was determined in a study of cytomegalovirus exposure and HLA in healthy donors. Study observations and caveats: Researchers catalogued some 160 TCR beta chains as cytomegalovirus-associated.

This clone was recorded a few times. Its antigen is undetermined. The study ran its PCR with 60 Vbeta and 13 Jbeta primers. Assay used: immunoSEQ multiplex PCR; TCRdb lists only in-frame clones, some missing. This table has some 120,000 clones, around 82% appearing once. CDR1 is SGDLS, CDR2 YYNGEE, per germline. The CDR3 totals 16 residues. The V and J ends lost 0 bases and 3 bases, in that order; junction bases with no gene match: 6. The V call is TRBV9, the J call TRBJ2-1; 7 bases map to TRBD2. The clonotype originates from a man aged 25 to 40 in good health and CMV-seropositive. Material: PBMCs. The CDR3 protein is CASSVGGGSIYNEQFF. The CDR3 bases are TGTGCCAGCAGCGTAGGGGGCGGGAGTATCTACAATGAGCAGTTCTTC.